This TCR beta chain was identified in a study of CDR3 diversity in severe acne. Trimming cost V 5 bases and J 7 bases; bases outside gene matches: 8. The CDR3 length is 15 residues. In germline, CDR1 is SGHVS, CDR2 FQNEAQ. Via MiXCR, TCRdb re-called the PCR reads, giving one row per CDR3 protein. The sample consists of more than 85,000 distinct CDR3 sequences, 51% of them appearing once. The table lists this clonotype with a few counts. The J gene is TRBJ2-7, the V gene TRBV7-8; 13 bases match TRBD2. Sequenced sample: blood. This receptor was identified in a male donor with acne. CDR3 region: CASSTRTSGSWEQYF. CDR3 sequence (DNA): TGTGCCAGCAGCACCCGGACTAGCGGGAGTTGGGAGCAGTACTTC. The full variable domain, in which reference TRBV7-8 and TRBJ2-7 provide the parts outside the CDR3, is GAGVSQSPRYKVAKRGQDVALRCDPISGHVSLFWYQQALGQGPEFLTYFQNEAQLDKSGLPSDRFFAERPEGSVSTLKIQRTQQEDSAVYLCASSTRTSGSWEQYFGPGTRLTVT.